These 13 T cell receptor beta chains were sequenced from one sample in a study of blood T cells in healthy people across ages (dated by TCRdb to between 2015 and 2016). The protocol used for the library was 5' RACE. Sequencing instrument: Illumina HiSeq 2500. A second PCR of roughly 6 to 11 cycles was performed with a sample-barcoded 5' primer and a J-beta primer mix. Starting from the raw public reads, TCRdb applied fastp trimming at Q25, assembled clones with MiXCR and retained in-frame beta chains. CDR3 protein sequences are deduplicated, and each keeps its most common genes and DNA. Here the sample has over 1,300,000 distinct CDR3 sequences; 59% occur a single time. More than 6% of the sample lies in the top ten. Sequences were obtained from blood. The source of these receptors is a man aged 18 to 29 in good health.

The CDR3 nucleotides read TGCGCCAGCAGCCTGGAAGGCCGGGAGAGCTCCTACAATGAGCAGTTCTTC. Protein product: CASSLEGRESSYNEQFF. The chain links TRBV5-1 to TRBJ2-1, with TRBD2 as a possible D gene (6 bases). The CDR3 covers 17 residues. Trimming removed 4 bases from V and 0 bases from J, with 17 bases in between. The germline V gene has CDR1 SGHRS and CDR2 YFSETQ.

The V gene is TRBV9, the J gene TRBJ1-1, with TRBD1 as a possible D gene (6 bases). This CDR3 spans 14 amino acids. The germline V gene has CDR1 SGDLS and CDR2 YYNGEE. Trimming removed 3 bases from V and 0 bases from J, with 9 bases in between. The CDR3 sequence is CASSDRTVNTEAFF. CDR3 nucleotide sequence: TGTGCCAGCAGCGACCGGACAGTGAACACTGAAGCTTTCTTT.

The chain joins TRBV6-5 to TRBJ1-1; perhaps TRBD1 as D (5 bases). The length of the CDR3 is 13 residues. Per germline, CDR1 MNHEY and CDR2 SVGAGI. V was cut by 0 bases and J by 6 bases, with 8 bases left in between. CDR3 residues: CASSYSGGAEAFF. DNA for the CDR3: TGTGCCAGCAGTTACTCCGGGGGGGCTGAAGCTTTCTTT.

The chain is built from TRBV4-1 and TRBJ2-7, with D maybe TRBD1 (5 bases). The DNA end is more similar to TRBJ2-5, so the J call may be wrong. The germline gives CDR1 MGHRA, CDR2 YSYEKL. CDR3 size: 15 residues. CDR3 in amino acids: CASSQYLGPPETQYF. The CDR3 nucleotides read TGCGCCAGCAGCCAGTATCTGGGGCCTCCAGAGACCCAGTACTTC.

The chain carries TRBV29-1 and TRBJ2-7; unclear D gene. The V end lost 0 bases, the J end lost 2 bases, and 5 bases lay between the germline ends. CDR3 length: 12 amino acids. The germline gives CDR1 SQVTM, CDR2 ANQGSEA. The CDR3 region is CSVEDHTYEQYF. As DNA, the CDR3 is TGCAGCGTTGAAGACCATACCTACGAGCAGTACTTC.

The CDR3 DNA reads as TGTGCCAGCAGTTACTCGAGCTACGGGGCCAACGTCCTGACTTTC. Its protein is CASSYSSYGANVLTF. The chain uses TRBV6-5 and TRBJ2-6, with D unclear. CDR3 length equals 15 residues. Trimming took 0 bases from V and 4 from J, leaving 7 bases between them. The germline V gene has CDR1 MNHEY and CDR2 SVGAGI.

This rearrangement joins TRBV7-2 to TRBJ2-5; possibly TRBD1 for D (6 bases). Trimming took off 5 bases at V and 4 bases at J, with 17 bases between the two ends. There are 15 residues in the CDR3. In germline, CDR1 is SGHTA, CDR2 FQGNSA. CDR3 residues: CASSLRGLWRETQYF. CDR3 DNA: TGTGCCAGCAGCCTCAGGGGTTTATGGCGAGAGACCCAGTACTTC.

The J gene is TRBJ2-5, the V gene TRBV10-3; D may be TRBD2 (5 bases). Germline loops: CDR1 ENHRY, CDR2 SYGVKD. CDR3 length equals 14 residues. The ends were cut back, 4 bases at V and 5 bases at J, with 14 bases in the middle. CDR3 bases: TGTGCCATCAGTGGCGGGTTCGTAGGGGAGACCCAGTACTTC. Amino acids: CAISGGFVGETQYF.

The table lists this clonotype with a few counts. The rearrangement joins TRBV29-1 to TRBJ1-5, with TRBD1 matching over 7 bases. The CDR3 length is 13 residues. Germline V CDR1 and CDR2: SQVTM, ANQGSEA. Unmatched junction bases numbered 6, after V lost 6 bases and J lost 4 bases. The CDR3 nucleotides are TGCAGCGTCCTACAGGGGAAAAATCAGCCCCAGCATTTT. Translating gives CSVLQGKNQPQHF. Variable domain in full (rest from reference TRBV29-1 and TRBJ1-5): SAVISQKPSRDICQRGTSLTIQCQVDSQVTMMFWYRQQPGQSLTLIATANQGSEATYESGFVIDKFPISRPNLTFSTLTVSNMSPEDSSIYLCSVLQGKNQPQHFGDGTRLSIL.

The gene calls are TRBV20-1 and TRBJ2-5; 11 bases are a match to TRBD2. The V gene's germline CDR1 is DFQATT and CDR2 SNEGSKA (reference sequence). CDR3 length equals 15 residues. The V segment lost 0 bases and the J segment 5 bases; nucleotides outside the gene matches: 5. The CDR3: CSARDGASGRETQYF. CDR3 DNA: TGCAGTGCTAGAGATGGTGCTAGCGGGAGGGAGACCCAGTACTTC.

V is TRBV12-3 or TRBV12-4 and J is TRBJ2-7, with 9 bases matching TRBD2. This CDR3 has 15 residues. J gave up 3 bases and V 3 bases, and 6 bases lay outside the gene matches. CDR3 residues: CASSLSSGAFYEQYF. CDR3 nucleotide sequence: TGTGCCAGCAGTTTGTCTAGCGGGGCCTTCTACGAGCAGTACTTC.

The J gene is TRBJ2-6, the V gene TRBV29-1; tentative D call: TRBD2 (5 bases). This CDR3 region has 17 residues. Trimming took 8 bases from V and 1 from J, leaving 21 bases between them. Germline CDR1 is SQVTM and CDR2 is ANQGSEA. CDR3 nucleotides: TGCAGCAAGGACTTGGAGGTTGGTGGGTCTGGGGCCAACGTCCTGACTTTC. As protein: CSKDLEVGGSGANVLTF.

This clonotype appeared a few times. The V gene is TRBV14, the J gene TRBJ2-3, with D unresolved. The ends were cut back, 4 bases at V and 6 bases at J, with 8 bases in the middle. Germline V CDR1 and CDR2: SGHDN, FVKESK. This CDR3 is built from 12 residues. The CDR3 DNA sequence: TGTGCCAGCAGCCCTATGCGGGATACGCAGTATTTT. This translates into CASSPMRDTQYF.